Below, 2 T cell receptor beta chains from the same sample are listed, as sequenced in a study of graft-versus-host responses after intestinal transplantation. Which antigens these TCRs recognize remains unknown. Produced via immunoSEQ multiplex PCR; TCRdb's table is partial and in-frame only. Here the sample spans roughly 93,000 clones, about 93% being singletons. The sequencing here drew on unstimulated CD8+ T cells sorted from spleen or lymph node cells, taken before intestinal transplant. These TCRs come from a human donor who received an intestinal transplant.

The rearrangement joins TRBV5-6 to TRBJ2-2; TRBD2 might be the D (6 bases). Germline V CDR1 and CDR2: SGHDT, YYEEEE. The V and J ends lost 1 base and 7 bases respectively, with 14 bases between them. This CDR3 has 15 amino acids. CDR3 DNA sequence: TGTGCCAGCAGCTTGCAGGGACTTCCCAGCGGGGAGCTGTTTTTT. Its translation is CASSLQGLPSGELFF.

V gene TRBV29-1 combines with J gene TRBJ1-2; D unresolved. The germline V and J ends were trimmed by 1 base and 7 bases, with 7 bases remaining between them. The CDR3 runs 11 residues. The germline CDR1 and CDR2 sequences are SQVTM and ANQGSEA. CDR3 in DNA: TGCAGCGTTGAAGTCCGGGGTGGCTACACCTTC. Translating it yields CSVEVRGGYTF.